This TCR beta chain came from a study of T cells after yellow fever vaccination. TCRdb fed the 5' RACE reads into MiXCR, producing one record per CDR3 protein. This table has approximately 300,000 distinct CDR3 sequences, about 6.6% appearing once. This clonotype was seen only a few times. No antigen is known for it. Germline assignment: CDR1 SGHRS and CDR2 YFSETQ. The trim removed 0 bases at V and 2 bases at J, leaving 4 bases unmatched. The CDR3 has 18 amino acids. Findings and caveats of the study: Researchers cautioned that FACS-sorted repertoires could harbor abundant clonotypes contaminating from the bulk population. Peaking on day 5 versus 15, the secondary response was faster but weaker.

The receptor's source is a man between 18 and 29 years old who received the YFV17D yellow fever vaccine. Here the sequenced sample was PBMCs, taken about 41 days after the first yellow fever vaccination. The rearrangement uses TRBV5-1 and TRBJ2-3, with TRBD2 identical over 15 bases. The CDR3 nucleotides read TGCGCCAGCAGCTTGGCGGGACTAGCGGGGGGCTTCACAGATACGCAGTATTTT. It specifies CASSLAGLAGGFTDTQYF.